This is a list of T cell receptor beta chains from one sample in a study of cytomegalovirus exposure and HLA in healthy donors. Some clones are missing from TCRdb's copy, which holds only in-frame ones; the method was immunoSEQ multiplex PCR. Here the sample spans some 120,000 clones, 88% being singletons. The specimen was PBMCs. The source is a man aged 25-45 years in good health and CMV-seronegative. CDR3s include the opening cysteine and the closing phenylalanine or tryptophan.

j_gene	v_gene	CDR3aa
TRBJ1-3	TRBV18	CASSPARGGREAGNTIYF
TRBJ1-1	TRBV2	CASSQGEAFF
TRBJ1-6	TRBV7-2	CASSSFGNSPLHF
TRBJ2-2	TRBV7-3	CASSHHLRGLAGELFF
TRBJ2-1	TRBV7-2	CASSLLAGGPGEQFF
TRBJ2-1	TRBV12-5	CASGNGGLAGNEQFF
TRBJ2-5	TRBV5-4	CASAYQETQYF
TRBJ2-5	TRBV7-3	CASSPTGGKTQYF
TRBJ2-5	TRBV10-2	CASCRQEKLETQYF
TRBJ2-2	TRBV5-1	CASSFLDSSAGELFF
TRBJ1-2	TRBV9	CASTRTAGTGDYTF
TRBJ2-3	TRBV6-5	CASSYGTGARTDTQYF
TRBJ2-7	TRBV5-5	CASSRDYYEQYF
TRBJ1-5	TRBV6-6	CASSYRVGNQPQHF
TRBJ2-7	TRBV15	CATSTAQGGEQYF
TRBJ1-1	TRBV6-5	CASIYGGAGGTEAFF
TRBJ1-1	TRBV6-1	CASIRGGGRGAFF
TRBJ1-2	TRBV2	CASSGPGQTNYGYTF
TRBJ2-7	TRBV15	CATSRDLPGREKLYEQYF
TRBJ2-7	TRBV25-1	CASSERVGGGEQYF
TRBJ2-2	TRBV15	CATSRDLPGLGELFF
TRBJ2-2	TRBV11-2	CASSLIGSPSGELFF
TRBJ2-6	TRBV4-1	CASSQDPGQVSMLDVLTF
TRBJ2-2	TRBV30	CACGTGLAGAGELFF
TRBJ2-5	TRBV6-6	CASSYSRDIQETQYF
TRBJ2-2	TRBV27	CASSFSHPGSAGELFF
TRBJ2-3	TRBV9	CASSGTSGRTDTQYF
TRBJ1-5	TRBV28	CASSFTHGEGRQPQHF
TRBJ2-3	TRBV10-3	CAIKPIPSTDTQYF
TRBJ2-5	TRBV10-1	CASSSPGLAGEETQYF
TRBJ2-6	TRBV4-2	CASSQDPASGSSGANVLTF
TRBJ2-7	TRBV7-2	CASSLRWNGGYEQYF
TRBJ2-1	TRBV7-2	CASSSRPYNEQFF
TRBJ2-1	TRBV5-6	CASSLGSLTSLGEQFF
TRBJ1-4	TRBV2	CASGGAEDEKLFF
TRBJ2-2	TRBV19	CASSIGLAGAGELFF
TRBJ2-5	TRBV6-4	CASRGKRLAGELLPETQYF
TRBJ1-5	TRBV7-9	CASSLTGLDQPQHF
TRBJ2-7	TRBV18	CASSPPGGSYEQYF
TRBJ2-1	TRBV15	CATSRDSGRAQNTLNEQFF
TRBJ2-7	TRBV6-6	CASSYFYSYEQYF
TRBJ1-4	TRBV5-4	CASSLFPSEEKLFF
TRBJ1-2	TRBV27	CASSLSLGAGYTF
TRBJ1-5	TRBV30	CAWSVWGSLDSQPQHF
TRBJ2-5	TRBV6-6	CASSYSAEGGETQYF
TRBJ1-2	TRBV19	CASYRLGGYTF